Listed here are 32 T cell receptor beta chains from one sample, sequenced in a study of blood T cells in healthy people across ages. Primers used in a second PCR of roughly 6 to 11 cycles were a sample-barcoded 5' primer and a J-beta primer mix. TCRdb independently ran MiXCR on the 5' RACE reads; one entry per CDR3 protein. Seen here are some 1.5 million distinct CDR3 sequences, roughly 43% observed once, and the top ten hold about 3.8%. The source material was blood. The origin of the receptors is a woman in her late teens or twenties in good health.

The chain recombines TRBV6-2 or TRBV6-3 with TRBJ1-1; D perhaps matches TRBD1 (5 bases). V gave up 6 bases and J gave up 6 bases, with 14 bases separating them. The CDR3 consists of 13 residues. Germline values: CDR1 MNHEY, CDR2 SVGEGT. The CDR3 is CASRQTMGAEAFF. The CDR3, as DNA: TGTGCCAGCAGACAGACCATGGGGGCTGAAGCTTTCTTT.

This clonotype has just a few counts. V and J are TRBV28 and TRBJ2-1, with D tentatively TRBD1 or TRBD2 (6 bases each). The DNA end favors TRBJ2-7, so the J call may be wrong. Germline CDR1 is MDHEN and CDR2 is SYDVKM. The CDR3 consists of 20 residues. In nucleotides, the CDR3 is TGTGCCAGCAAGGGGGGTCAGGGATTGCTCTTTGCTCCACCCTACAATGAGCAGTACTTC. Translated: CASKGGQGLLFAPPYNEQYF.

The rearrangement uses TRBV20-1 and TRBJ1-4; D ambiguous. CDR1 DFQATT and CDR2 SNEGSKA come from the germline V gene (reference sequence). CDR3 size: 15 residues. V was cut by 6 bases and J by 1 base, with 15 bases left in between. This chain's CDR3 is CSARRQSRTNEKLFF. The CDR3 region has the DNA TGCAGTGCAAGAAGGCAGAGCAGAACTAATGAAAAACTGTTTTTT.

This clonotype has only a few counts. The J gene is TRBJ2-7, the V gene TRBV7-2; D is unresolved. Trimming stripped 5 bases from V and 3 bases from J, with 11 bases between. The CDR3 has 13 amino acids. The germline CDR1 and CDR2 sequences are SGHTA and FQGNSA. The CDR3 coding sequence is TGTGCCAGCAGCGTAATCTATTTCTACGAGCAGTACTTC. Translated: CASSVIYFYEQYF.

This clonotype was seen only a few times. The rearrangement links TRBV5-1 to TRBJ1-5, with D possibly TRBD1 on 5 matching bases. The CDR3 covers 15 residues. Germline lookup yields CDR1 SGHRS and CDR2 YFSETQ. V was pared by 1 base and J by 0 bases, with 8 bases between. The CDR3: CASSLLDSSNQPQHF. The CDR3, as DNA: TGCGCCAGCAGCTTGCTTGACAGTAGCAATCAGCCCCAGCATTTT. Drawing the rest from reference TRBV5-1 and TRBJ1-5, the complete variable domain is KAGVTQTPRYLIKTRGQQVTLSCSPISGHRSVSWYQQTPGQGLQFLFEYFSETQRNKGNFPGRFSGRQFSNSRSEMNVSTLELGDSALYLCASSLLDSSNQPQHFGDGTRLSIL.

This clonotype was seen only once. V is TRBV3-1 and J is TRBJ2-7; perhaps TRBD1 as D (5 bases). Trimming cost V 4 bases and J 7 bases, with 14 bases left between them. The CDR3 runs 13 residues. Germline CDR1 and CDR2: LGHDT and YNNKEL (reference sequence). CDR3 in DNA: TGTGCCAGCAGCCTGCGACAGTTGAATGAGCAGTACTTC. Its translation is CASSLRQLNEQYF.

The rearrangement links TRBV6-1 to TRBJ1-2; D gene uncertain. V was cut by 8 bases and J by 8 bases, with 18 bases left in between. There are 13 residues in the CDR3. CDR1 MNHNS and CDR2 SASEGT come from the germline V gene. CDR3 in amino acids: CASAARSMLGYTF. CDR3 in DNA: TGTGCCAGCGCGGCTCGTAGTATGTTAGGCTACACCTTC.

This chain links TRBV4-1 with TRBJ2-3; D is undetermined. Trimming shortened V by 0 bases and J by 2 bases, and 6 bases separated the two germline ends. There are 14 residues in the CDR3. Germline assignment: CDR1 MGHRA and CDR2 YSYEKL. The CDR3 is CASSQESYTDTQYF. As DNA, the CDR3 is TGCGCCAGCAGCCAAGAAAGCTACACAGATACGCAGTATTTT.

This chain connects TRBV19 to TRBJ2-1, with 8 bases identical to TRBD2. Looked up from germline, CDR1 is LNHDA and CDR2 is SQIVND (reference sequence). CDR3 length: 13 amino acids. Trimming removed 4 bases from V and 10 bases from J; junction bases left unmatched: 6. CDR3 nucleotide sequence: TGTGCCAGTAGTAAGACTAGCGAGGGAGAGCAGTTCTTC. Translating gives CASSKTSEGEQFF.

This chain links TRBV7-2 with TRBJ1-2, with 10 bases aligning to TRBD1. V lost 1 base and J lost 7; bases outside the gene matches: 12. Germline V lookup: CDR1 SGHTA, CDR2 FQGNSA. The CDR3 runs 17 residues. DNA of the CDR3: TGTGCCAGCAGCTTAGGGGGGGACAGGGGCCAATGGATTGGCTACACCTTC. This sequence encodes CASSLGGDRGQWIGYTF.

This clonotype was picked up a small number of times. The J gene is TRBJ2-1, the V gene TRBV29-1; 7 bases fit TRBD2. V lost 0 bases to trimming and J lost 9 bases; unmatched junction nucleotides: 11. In germline, CDR1 is SQVTM, CDR2 ANQGSEA. The CDR3 spans 15 residues. The CDR3 protein is CSVEDYRGRGGEQFF. Written as DNA, the CDR3 is TGCAGCGTTGAAGATTATCGAGGGAGGGGCGGTGAGCAGTTCTTC.

V usage is TRBV25-1 and J usage is TRBJ1-4, with no clear D. V shed 2 bases and J shed 7 bases, with 8 bases lying between them. Germline CDR1 and CDR2: MGHDK and SYGVNS. The CDR3 has 13 residues. The CDR3, as DNA: TGTGCCAGCAGTGAAGCTGGACCTGAAAAACTGTTTTTT. Translating gives CASSEAGPEKLFF.

The V and J genes are TRBV25-1 and TRBJ2-1; 12 nucleotides align to TRBD2. CDR1 and CDR2 from the germline V gene are MGHDK and SYGVNS. CDR3 length equals 19 residues. V lost 5 bases to trimming and J lost 0 bases; unmatched junction nucleotides: 11. This chain's CDR3 is CASSKTGTSGRPSYNEQFF. CDR3 DNA sequence: TGTGCCAGCAGTAAAACCGGGACTAGCGGGCGACCCTCCTACAATGAGCAGTTCTTC.

The V and J genes are TRBV12-3 or TRBV12-4 and TRBJ1-1; TRBD1 matches 10 bases. After removal of 9 bases from V and 5 bases from J, the junction contained 9 bases not matched to a gene. The CDR3 consists of 14 residues. CDR3 in amino acids: CASSKDRGLTEAFF. CDR3 nucleotide sequence: TGTGCCAGTAGTAAAGACAGGGGGCTGACTGAAGCTTTCTTT.

The chain employs TRBV7-9 and TRBJ2-5; perhaps TRBD1 as D (5 bases). This CDR3 spans 15 amino acids. Germline V CDR1 and CDR2: SEHNR, FQNEAQ (reference sequence). Trimming stripped 5 bases from V and 5 bases from J, with 18 bases between. CDR3 sequence (DNA): TGTGCCAGCAGCGCCGCGGACACTTCAGGGGAGACCCAGTACTTC. It encodes CASSAADTSGETQYF.

V and J are TRBV20-1 and TRBJ2-1; 8 bases fit TRBD1. The CDR3 extends over 15 amino acids. In germline, CDR1 is DFQATT, CDR2 SNEGSKA (reference sequence). The J segment lost 6 bases and the V segment lost 1 base, leaving 8 bases of the junction unmatched. CDR3 region: CSARAGTGPSNEQFF. CDR3 nucleotide sequence: TGCAGTGCTAGAGCCGGGACAGGACCTTCCAATGAGCAGTTCTTC.

In its sample, this clonotype was seen many times. V and J are TRBV5-1 and TRBJ2-5; D uncertain. The germline V gene encodes CDR1 SGHRS and CDR2 YFSETQ. Trimming removed 2 bases at V and 5 bases at J, with 7 bases between. The CDR3 covers 12 residues. CDR3 coding DNA: TGCGCCAGCAGCTTAACTCCGGAGACCCAGTACTTC. Its translation is CASSLTPETQYF.

This chain links TRBV27 with TRBJ1-1, with a weak D call TRBD1 (5 bases). The CDR3 contains 16 residues. The V gene's germline CDR1 is MNHEY and CDR2 SMNVEV (reference sequence). Trimming took off 5 bases at V and 0 bases at J, with 16 bases between the two ends. The CDR3 DNA reads as TGTGCCAGCAGTATTGGCCCAAGGGGCATGAACACTGAAGCTTTCTTT. It is translated as CASSIGPRGMNTEAFF.

This clonotype was observed a single time. Written as DNA, the CDR3 is TGTGCCAGCAGCTTTGCCGGACAATATGATCAGCCCCAGCATTTT. Translation: CASSFAGQYDQPQHF. The J gene is TRBJ1-5, the V gene TRBV6-2 or TRBV6-3; TRBD1 is a possible D gene (5 bases). V was cut by 6 bases and J by 5 bases, with 17 bases left in between. From germline, CDR1 is MNHEY and CDR2 SVGEGT. CDR3 length: 15 residues.

This sequence joins TRBV20-1 and TRBJ1-1; D is perhaps TRBD1 (6 bases). This CDR3 comprises 15 residues. The V gene's germline CDR1 is DFQATT and CDR2 SNEGSKA (reference sequence). V lost 0 bases and J 4 bases, leaving 15 bases between the germline ends. The CDR3 sequence is CSAREREAGATEAFF. The CDR3 DNA follows: TGCAGTGCTAGAGAGCGAGAGGCAGGGGCCACTGAAGCTTTCTTT.

This clonotype was seen more than once but under ten times. The V gene is TRBV27, the J gene TRBJ2-5, with D hard to call. TRBJ2-4 matches the DNA end more closely, so the J call is doubtful. The germline V gene has CDR1 MNHEY and CDR2 SMNVEV (reference sequence). The CDR3 loop spans 15 amino acids. CDR3 sequence: CASTRTGLAKNIQYF. The DNA of the CDR3 is TGTGCCAGCACCCGTACGGGTCTTGCCAAAAACATTCAGTACTTC.

The chain uses TRBV24-1 and TRBJ2-1; 9 nucleotides align to TRBD2. This CDR3 region has 16 residues. Trimming took 3 bases from V and 4 from J; bases not matched to a gene: 6. Germline CDR1 is KGHDR and CDR2 is SFDVKD. CDR3 nucleotides: TGTGCCACCAGTGATCAGACTAGCGGCCTATACAATGAGCAGTTCTTC. This translates into CATSDQTSGLYNEQFF.

This clonotype has just a few counts. The genes are TRBV20-1 and TRBJ1-4; TRBD1 might be the D (6 bases). The germline CDR1 and CDR2 sequences are DFQATT and SNEGSKA (reference sequence). CDR3 length: 15 amino acids. The V end was cut by 3 bases, the J end by 0 bases, with 11 bases between. The CDR3 protein is CSASKPGATNEKLFF. DNA of the CDR3: TGCAGTGCTAGTAAGCCAGGGGCAACTAATGAAAAACTGTTTTTT.

This clonotype was counted ten times or more. The V gene is TRBV4-3, the J gene TRBJ2-5; 8 bases align to TRBD2. CDR1 and CDR2 (germline): LGHNA, YSLEER. Trimming removed 1 base from V and 11 bases from J; junction bases left unmatched: 9. This CDR3 region has 14 residues. Here the CDR3 DNA reads TGCGCCAGCAGCCAAGTTTCTCGGGGGGGAGAGCAGTACTTC. Protein product: CASSQVSRGGEQYF.

The chain is built from TRBV3-1 and TRBJ2-1; D remains unclear. Between the trimmed V and J ends, which lost 2 bases and 0 bases, there was a span of 11 bases. The CDR3 runs to 16 residues. CDR1 is LGHDT, CDR2 YNNKEL, per germline (reference sequence). The DNA of the CDR3 is TGTGCCAGCAGCCAATATGGTCTGAGCTCCTACAATGAGCAGTTCTTC. Protein sequence: CASSQYGLSSYNEQFF.

CDR3 protein: CAILGEASNYGYTF. The CDR3, as DNA: TGTGCCATCCTCGGCGAGGCATCTAACTATGGCTACACCTTC. This chain joins TRBV10-3 and TRBJ1-2; no clear D. V dropped 8 bases and J dropped 0 bases, with 13 bases sitting between them. CDR1 and CDR2 from the germline V gene are ENHRY and SYGVKD. CDR3 length equals 14 residues.

Only one count was recorded for this clonotype. The chain joins TRBV11-2 to TRBJ2-5; D gene unclear. Germline V CDR1 and CDR2: SGHAT, FQNNGV. Trimming cost V 5 bases and J 5 bases, with 12 bases left between them. CDR3 length equals 13 residues. In DNA, the CDR3 is TGTGCCAGCAGCACACTGTTAGAGGAGACCCAGTACTTC. Translation: CASSTLLEETQYF.

The chain uses TRBV16 and TRBJ1-1, with D hard to call. V was trimmed by 3 bases and J by 1 base, leaving 9 bases between them. The CDR3 runs 14 residues. The germline gives CDR1 KGHSY, CDR2 FQNENV. CDR3 loop: CASSHHDKNTEAFF. The CDR3 DNA follows: TGTGCCAGCAGCCATCACGACAAGAACACTGAAGCTTTCTTT.

This clonotype showed up just a few times. CDR3 in amino acids: CSVALPHSGRSKNIQYF. The CDR3 DNA follows: TGCAGCGTCGCCCTCCCCCACAGCGGGCGGTCCAAAAACATTCAGTACTTC. J is TRBJ2-4 and V is TRBV29-1; TRBD2 might be the D (6 bases). This CDR3 has 17 amino acids. The ends were cut back, 6 bases at V and 2 bases at J, with 23 bases in the middle. CDR1 and CDR2 (germline): SQVTM, ANQGSEA.

This chain joins TRBV12-5 and TRBJ2-1; no definite D call. The CDR3 runs 12 residues. V shed 4 bases and J shed 6 bases, with 7 bases lying between them. Germline V gene lookup returns CDR1 LGHNT and CDR2 FRNRAP. The CDR3 nucleotides are TGTGCTAGTGGTTCTGGTGGCAATGAGCAGTTCTTC. This encodes CASGSGGNEQFF.

The V gene is TRBV7-2, the J gene TRBJ1-1; D ambiguous. The germline V and J ends were trimmed by 5 bases and 1 base, with 8 bases remaining between them. The CDR3 extends over 13 amino acids. Germline assignment: CDR1 SGHTA and CDR2 FQGNSA. This CDR3 reads CASSQHGNTEAFF. The CDR3 DNA follows: TGTGCCAGCAGCCAGCATGGGAACACTGAAGCTTTCTTT.

This clonotype was recorded only once. The V and J genes are TRBV30 and TRBJ2-1; D might be TRBD1 or TRBD2, each matching 5 bases. Trimming pared 0 bases from V and 12 bases from J, leaving 18 bases between. The CDR3 runs to 14 residues. Germline values: CDR1 GTSNPN, CDR2 SVGIG (reference sequence). CDR3 loop: CAWSVPSRGAGQFF. The CDR3 region has the DNA TGTGCCTGGAGTGTACCCTCTAGGGGAGCCGGGCAGTTCTTC. Together with reference TRBV30 and TRBJ2-1, the CDR3 gives the full variable domain: SQTIHQWPATLVQPVGSPLSLECTVEGTSNPNLYWYRQAAGRGLQLLFYSVGIGQISSEVPQNLSASRPQDRQFILSSKKLLLSDSGFYLCAWSVPSRGAGQFFGPGTRLTVL.